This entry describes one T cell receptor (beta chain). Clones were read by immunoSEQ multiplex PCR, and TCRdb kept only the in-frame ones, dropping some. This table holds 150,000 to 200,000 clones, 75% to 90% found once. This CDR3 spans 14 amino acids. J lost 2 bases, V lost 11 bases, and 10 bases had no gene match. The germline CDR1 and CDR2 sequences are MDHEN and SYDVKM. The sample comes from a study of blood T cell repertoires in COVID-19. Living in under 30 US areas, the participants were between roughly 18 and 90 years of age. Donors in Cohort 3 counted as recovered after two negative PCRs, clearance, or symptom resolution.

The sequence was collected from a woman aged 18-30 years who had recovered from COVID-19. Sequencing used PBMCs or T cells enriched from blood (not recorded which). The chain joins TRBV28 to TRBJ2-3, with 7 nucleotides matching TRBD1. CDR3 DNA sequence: TGTGCCGGGTCCCGGGACAGCCTCACAGATACGCAGTATTTT. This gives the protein CAGSRDSLTDTQYF.